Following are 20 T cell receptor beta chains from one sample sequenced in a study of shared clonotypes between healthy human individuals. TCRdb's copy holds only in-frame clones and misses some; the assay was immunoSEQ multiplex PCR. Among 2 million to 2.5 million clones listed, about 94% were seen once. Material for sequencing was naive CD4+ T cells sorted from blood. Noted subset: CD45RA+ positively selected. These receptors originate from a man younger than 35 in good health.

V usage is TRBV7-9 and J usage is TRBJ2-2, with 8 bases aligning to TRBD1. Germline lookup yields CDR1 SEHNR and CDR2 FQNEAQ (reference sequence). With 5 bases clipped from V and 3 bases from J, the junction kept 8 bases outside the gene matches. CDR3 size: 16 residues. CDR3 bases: TGTGCCAGCAGCCATGGAGACAGGGGATACACCGGGGAGCTGTTTTTT. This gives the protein CASSHGDRGYTGELFF.

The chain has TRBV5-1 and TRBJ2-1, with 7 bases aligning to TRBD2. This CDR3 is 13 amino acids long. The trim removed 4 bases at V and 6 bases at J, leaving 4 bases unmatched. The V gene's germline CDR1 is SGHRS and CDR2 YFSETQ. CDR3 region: CASSTGGSNEQFF. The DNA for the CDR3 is TGCGCCAGCAGCACCGGGGGGTCCAATGAGCAGTTCTTC.

The CDR3 protein is CASSYLTANTEAFF. The DNA for the CDR3 is TGTGCCAGTAGTTATCTGACAGCGAACACTGAAGCTTTCTTT. This chain connects TRBV19 to TRBJ1-1; a possible D gene is TRBD1 (5 bases). V was pared by 5 bases and J by 1 base, with 11 bases between. CDR1 is LNHDA, CDR2 SQIVND, per germline (reference sequence). The CDR3 has 14 amino acids.

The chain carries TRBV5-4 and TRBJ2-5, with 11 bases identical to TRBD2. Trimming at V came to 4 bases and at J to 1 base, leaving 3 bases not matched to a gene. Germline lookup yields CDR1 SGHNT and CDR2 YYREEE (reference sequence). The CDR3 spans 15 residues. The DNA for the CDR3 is TGTGCCAGCAGCCGTAGCGGGGGGGTCCAAGAGACCCAGTACTTC. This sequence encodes CASSRSGGVQETQYF.

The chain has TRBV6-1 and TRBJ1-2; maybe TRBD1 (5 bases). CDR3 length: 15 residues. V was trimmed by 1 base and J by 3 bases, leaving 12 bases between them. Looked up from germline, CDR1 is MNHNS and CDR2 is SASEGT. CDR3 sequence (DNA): TGTGCCAGCAGTGAAGGATGGGGCAGGGACTATGGCTACACCTTC. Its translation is CASSEGWGRDYGYTF.

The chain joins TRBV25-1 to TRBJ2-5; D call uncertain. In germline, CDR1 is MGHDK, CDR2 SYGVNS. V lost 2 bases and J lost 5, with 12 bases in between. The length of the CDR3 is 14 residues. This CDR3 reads CASSERVRGETQYF. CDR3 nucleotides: TGTGCCAGCAGTGAAAGAGTTCGTGGGGAGACCCAGTACTTC.

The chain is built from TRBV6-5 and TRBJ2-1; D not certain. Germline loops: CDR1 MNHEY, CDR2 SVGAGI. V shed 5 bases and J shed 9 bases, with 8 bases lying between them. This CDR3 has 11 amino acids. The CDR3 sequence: CASSDAGEQFF. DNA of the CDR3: TGTGCCAGCAGTGATGCAGGTGAGCAGTTCTTC.

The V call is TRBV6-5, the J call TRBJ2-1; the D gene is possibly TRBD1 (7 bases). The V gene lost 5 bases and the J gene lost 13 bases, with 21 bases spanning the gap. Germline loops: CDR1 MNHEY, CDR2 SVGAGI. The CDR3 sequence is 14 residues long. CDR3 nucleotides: TGTGCCAGCAGTGAGGGGACAGTGTGGCGGGAACAGTTCTTC. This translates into CASSEGTVWREQFF.

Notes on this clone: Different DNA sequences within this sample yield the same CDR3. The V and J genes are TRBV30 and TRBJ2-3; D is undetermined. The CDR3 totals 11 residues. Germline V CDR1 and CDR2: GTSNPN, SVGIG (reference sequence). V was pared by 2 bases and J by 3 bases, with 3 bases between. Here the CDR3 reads CAWSTTDTQYF. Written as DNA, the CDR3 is TGTGCCTGGAGTACGACAGATACGCAGTATTTT.

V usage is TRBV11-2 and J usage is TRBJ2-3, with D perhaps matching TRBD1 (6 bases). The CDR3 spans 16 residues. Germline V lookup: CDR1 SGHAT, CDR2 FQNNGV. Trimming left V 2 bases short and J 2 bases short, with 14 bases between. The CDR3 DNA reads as TGTGCCAGCAGCTTAACAGGGTTGACCTACACAGATACGCAGTATTTT. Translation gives CASSLTGLTYTDTQYF.

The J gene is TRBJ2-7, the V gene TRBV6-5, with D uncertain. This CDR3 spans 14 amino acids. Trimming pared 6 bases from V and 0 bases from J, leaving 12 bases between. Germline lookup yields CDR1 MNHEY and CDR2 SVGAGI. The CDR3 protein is CASSPTTSSYEQYF. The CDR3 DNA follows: TGTGCCAGCAGCCCCACCACGAGCTCCTACGAGCAGTACTTC.

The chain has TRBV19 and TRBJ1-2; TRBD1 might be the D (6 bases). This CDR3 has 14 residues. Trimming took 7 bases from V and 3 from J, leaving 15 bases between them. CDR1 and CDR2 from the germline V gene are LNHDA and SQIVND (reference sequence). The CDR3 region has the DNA TGTGCCAGTACCCTCCCAGGGGCCGACTATGGCTACACCTTC. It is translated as CASTLPGADYGYTF.

This CDR3 reads CSAQQGTNEKLFF. The CDR3 DNA is TGCAGCGCCCAACAGGGAACTAATGAAAAACTGTTTTTT. The chain combines TRBV29-1 with TRBJ1-4; tentatively, D is TRBD1 (6 bases). V lost 7 bases and J 1 base, leaving 10 bases between the germline ends. The CDR3 length is 13 residues. Germline CDR1 SQVTM, CDR2 ANQGSEA.

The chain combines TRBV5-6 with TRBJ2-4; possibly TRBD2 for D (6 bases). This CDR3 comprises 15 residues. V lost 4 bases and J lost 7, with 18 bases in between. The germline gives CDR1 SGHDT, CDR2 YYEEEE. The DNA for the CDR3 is TGTGCCAGCAGCCCGAAAGCGGGTAGGAGGAACATTCAGTACTTC. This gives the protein CASSPKAGRRNIQYF.

The DNA for the CDR3 is TGTGCCAGCAGTTACCTAGAGAGCAATCAGCCCCAGCATTTT. It yields the protein CASSYLESNQPQHF. The V and J genes are TRBV6-5 and TRBJ1-5; D remains ambiguous. Germline CDR1 reads MNHEY; CDR2 reads SVGAGI. The germline V and J ends were trimmed by 2 bases and 1 base, with 6 bases remaining between them. The CDR3 covers 14 residues.

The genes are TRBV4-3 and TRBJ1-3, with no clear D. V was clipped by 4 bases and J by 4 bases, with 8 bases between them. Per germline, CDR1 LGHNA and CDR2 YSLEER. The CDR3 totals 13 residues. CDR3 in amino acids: CASSPAAGNTIYF. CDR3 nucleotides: TGCGCCAGCAGCCCAGCGGCCGGAAACACCATATATTTT.

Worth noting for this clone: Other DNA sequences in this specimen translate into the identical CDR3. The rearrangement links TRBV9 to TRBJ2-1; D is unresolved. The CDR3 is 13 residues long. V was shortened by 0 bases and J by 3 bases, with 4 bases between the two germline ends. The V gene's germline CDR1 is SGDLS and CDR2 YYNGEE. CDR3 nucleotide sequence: TGTGCCAGCAGCGTAGAGGGCTACAATGAGCAGTTCTTC. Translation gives CASSVEGYNEQFF.

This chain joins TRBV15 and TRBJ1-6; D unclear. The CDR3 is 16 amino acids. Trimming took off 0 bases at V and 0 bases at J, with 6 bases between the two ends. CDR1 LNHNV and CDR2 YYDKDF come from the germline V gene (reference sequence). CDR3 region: CATSRDPSSYNSPLHF. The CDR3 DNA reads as TGTGCCACCAGCAGAGATCCAAGCTCCTATAATTCACCCCTCCACTTT. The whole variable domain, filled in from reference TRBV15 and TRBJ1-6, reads DAMVIQNPRYQVTQFGKPVTLSCSQTLNHNVMYWYQQKSSQAPKLLFHYYDKDFNNEADTPDNFQSRRPNTSFCFLDIRSPGLGDTAMYLCATSRDPSSYNSPLHFGNGTRLTVT.

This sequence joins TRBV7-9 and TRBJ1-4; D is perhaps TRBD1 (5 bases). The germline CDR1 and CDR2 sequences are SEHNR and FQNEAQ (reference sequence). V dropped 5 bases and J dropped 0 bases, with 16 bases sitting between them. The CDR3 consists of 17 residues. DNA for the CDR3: TGTGCCAGCAGCCCGAGACAGTCATTCTCAACTAATGAAAAACTGTTTTTT. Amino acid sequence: CASSPRQSFSTNEKLFF.

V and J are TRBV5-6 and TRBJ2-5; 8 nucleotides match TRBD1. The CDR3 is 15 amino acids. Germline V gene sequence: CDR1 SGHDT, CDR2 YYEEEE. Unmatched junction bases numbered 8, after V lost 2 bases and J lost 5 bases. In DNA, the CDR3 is TGTGCCAGCAGCTTTGTAGGCAGGGGGCACGAGACCCAGTACTTC. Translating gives CASSFVGRGHETQYF.